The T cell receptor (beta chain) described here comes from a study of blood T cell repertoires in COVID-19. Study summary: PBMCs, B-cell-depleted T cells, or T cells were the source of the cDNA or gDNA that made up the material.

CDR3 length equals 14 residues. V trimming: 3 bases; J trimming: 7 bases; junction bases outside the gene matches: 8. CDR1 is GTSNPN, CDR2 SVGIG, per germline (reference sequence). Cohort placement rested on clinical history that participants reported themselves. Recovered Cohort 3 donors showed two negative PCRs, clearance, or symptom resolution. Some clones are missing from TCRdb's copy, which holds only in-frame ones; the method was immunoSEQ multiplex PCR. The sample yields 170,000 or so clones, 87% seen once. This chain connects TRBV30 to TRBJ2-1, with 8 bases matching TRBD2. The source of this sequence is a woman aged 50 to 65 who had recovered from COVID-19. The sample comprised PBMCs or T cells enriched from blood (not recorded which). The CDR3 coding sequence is TGTGCCTGGAGCGCAGCGGGAGTTAGGAATGAGCAGTTCTTC. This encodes CAWSAAGVRNEQFF.